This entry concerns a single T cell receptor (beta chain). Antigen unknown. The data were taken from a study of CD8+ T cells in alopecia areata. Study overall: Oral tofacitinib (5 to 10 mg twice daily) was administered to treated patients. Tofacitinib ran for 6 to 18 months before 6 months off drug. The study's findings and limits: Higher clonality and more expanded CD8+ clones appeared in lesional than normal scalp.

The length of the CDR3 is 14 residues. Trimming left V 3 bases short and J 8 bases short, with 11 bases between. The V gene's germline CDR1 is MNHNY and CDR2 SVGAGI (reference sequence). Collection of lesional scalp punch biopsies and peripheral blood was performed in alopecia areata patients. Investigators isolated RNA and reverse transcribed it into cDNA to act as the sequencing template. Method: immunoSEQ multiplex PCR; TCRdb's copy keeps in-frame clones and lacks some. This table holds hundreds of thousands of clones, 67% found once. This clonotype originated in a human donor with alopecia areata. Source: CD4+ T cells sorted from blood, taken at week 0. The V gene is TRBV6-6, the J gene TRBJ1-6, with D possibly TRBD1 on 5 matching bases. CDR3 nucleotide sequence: TGTGCCAGCAGTTATCCCCCCAGGGATTCACCCCTCCACTTT. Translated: CASSYPPRDSPLHF.